This entry describes one T cell receptor (beta chain). A much more abundant neighbour one base away suggests this may be a read error. TCRdb analysed the PCR reads with MiXCR anew, one entry per CDR3 protein. The data show around 19,000 distinct CDR3 sequences, 35% to 45% seen once. This record belongs to a study of immune characterization of retroperitoneal liposarcoma. The CDR3 is 13 amino acids. V was clipped by 2 bases and J by 4 bases, with 7 bases between them. Germline V CDR1 and CDR2: SGHAT, FQNNGV. The TCR sequence derives from a male donor with retroperitoneal liposarcoma. Sequencing input: blood. V usage is TRBV11-2 and J usage is TRBJ2-3, with no clear D. CDR3 in amino acids: CASSLNRADTQYF. The CDR3 DNA sequence: TGTGCCAGCAGCTTAAATCGCGCAGATACGCAGTATTTT.